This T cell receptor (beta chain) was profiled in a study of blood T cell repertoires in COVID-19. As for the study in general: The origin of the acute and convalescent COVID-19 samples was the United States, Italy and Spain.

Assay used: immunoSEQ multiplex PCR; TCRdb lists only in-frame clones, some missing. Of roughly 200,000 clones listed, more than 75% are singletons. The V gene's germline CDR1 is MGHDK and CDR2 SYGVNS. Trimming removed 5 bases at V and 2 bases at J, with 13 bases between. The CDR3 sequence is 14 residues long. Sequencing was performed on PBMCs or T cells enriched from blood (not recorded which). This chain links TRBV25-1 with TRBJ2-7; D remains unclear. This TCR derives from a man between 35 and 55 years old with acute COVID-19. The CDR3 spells CASSRDTGPYEQYF. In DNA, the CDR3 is TGTGCCAGCAGTCGAGACACCGGCCCCTACGAGCAGTACTTC.